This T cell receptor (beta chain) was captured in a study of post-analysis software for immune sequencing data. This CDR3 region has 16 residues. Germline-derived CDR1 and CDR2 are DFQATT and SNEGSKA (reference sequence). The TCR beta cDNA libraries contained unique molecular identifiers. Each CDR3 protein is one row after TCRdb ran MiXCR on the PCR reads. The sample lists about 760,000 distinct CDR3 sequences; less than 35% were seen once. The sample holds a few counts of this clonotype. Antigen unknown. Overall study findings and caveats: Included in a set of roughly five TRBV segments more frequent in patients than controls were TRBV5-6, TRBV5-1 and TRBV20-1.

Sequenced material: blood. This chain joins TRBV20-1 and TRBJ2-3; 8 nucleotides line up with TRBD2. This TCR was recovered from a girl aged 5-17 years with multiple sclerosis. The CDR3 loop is CSPSAGEGPGTDTQYF. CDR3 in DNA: TGCAGCCCGTCAGCGGGGGAGGGACCTGGCACAGATACGCAGTATTTT.